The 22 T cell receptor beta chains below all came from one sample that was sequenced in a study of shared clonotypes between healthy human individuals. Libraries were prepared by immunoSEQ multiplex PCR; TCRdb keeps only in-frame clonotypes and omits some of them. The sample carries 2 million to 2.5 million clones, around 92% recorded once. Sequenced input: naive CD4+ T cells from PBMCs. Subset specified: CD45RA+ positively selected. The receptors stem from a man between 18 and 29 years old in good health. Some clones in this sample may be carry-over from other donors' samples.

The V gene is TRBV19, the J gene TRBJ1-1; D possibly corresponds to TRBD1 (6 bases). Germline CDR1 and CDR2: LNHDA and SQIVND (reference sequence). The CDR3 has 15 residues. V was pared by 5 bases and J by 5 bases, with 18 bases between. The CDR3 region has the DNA TGTGCCAGTAGTTCACGGGGGGGGCTTTGGACTGAAGCTTTCTTT. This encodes CASSSRGGLWTEAFF.

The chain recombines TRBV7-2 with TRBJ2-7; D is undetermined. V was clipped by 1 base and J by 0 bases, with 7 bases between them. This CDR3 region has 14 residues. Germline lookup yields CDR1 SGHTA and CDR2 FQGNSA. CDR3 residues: CASSLVPFSYEQYF. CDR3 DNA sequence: TGTGCCAGCAGCTTAGTGCCATTCTCCTACGAGCAGTACTTC.

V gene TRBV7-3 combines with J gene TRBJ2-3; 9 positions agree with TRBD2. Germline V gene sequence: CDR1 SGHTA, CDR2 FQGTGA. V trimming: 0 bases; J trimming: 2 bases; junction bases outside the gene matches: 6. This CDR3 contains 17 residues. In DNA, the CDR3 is TGTGCCAGCAGCTTAACGGCTAGCGGGACTTTCACAGATACGCAGTATTTT. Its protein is CASSLTASGTFTDTQYF.

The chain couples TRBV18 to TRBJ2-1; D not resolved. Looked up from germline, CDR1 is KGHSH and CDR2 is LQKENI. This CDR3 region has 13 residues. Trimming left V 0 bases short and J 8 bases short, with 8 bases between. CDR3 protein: CASSPPSTDEQFF. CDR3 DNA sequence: TGTGCCAGCTCACCACCGTCAACAGATGAGCAGTTCTTC.

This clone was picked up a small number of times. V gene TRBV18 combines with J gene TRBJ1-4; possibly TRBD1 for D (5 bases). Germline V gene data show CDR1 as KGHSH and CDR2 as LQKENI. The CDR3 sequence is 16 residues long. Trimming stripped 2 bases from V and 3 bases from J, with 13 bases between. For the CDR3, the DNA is TGTGCCAGCTCACCAGACCGGGACCTAGCTAATGAAAAACTGTTTTTT. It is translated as CASSPDRDLANEKLFF.

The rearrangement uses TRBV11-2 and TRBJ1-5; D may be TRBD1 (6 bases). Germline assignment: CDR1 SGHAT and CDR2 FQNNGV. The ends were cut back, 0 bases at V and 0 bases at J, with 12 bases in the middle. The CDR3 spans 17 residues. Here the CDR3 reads CASSLDPTGNSNQPQHF. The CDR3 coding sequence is TGTGCCAGCAGCTTAGACCCGACAGGTAATAGCAATCAGCCCCAGCATTTT.

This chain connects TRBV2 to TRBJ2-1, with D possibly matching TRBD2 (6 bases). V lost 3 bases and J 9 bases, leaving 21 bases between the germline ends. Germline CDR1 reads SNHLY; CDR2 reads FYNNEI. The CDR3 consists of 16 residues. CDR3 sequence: CASSDRPGVVVFEQFF. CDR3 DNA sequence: TGTGCCAGCAGTGACCGTCCGGGAGTCGTTGTATTTGAGCAGTTCTTC.

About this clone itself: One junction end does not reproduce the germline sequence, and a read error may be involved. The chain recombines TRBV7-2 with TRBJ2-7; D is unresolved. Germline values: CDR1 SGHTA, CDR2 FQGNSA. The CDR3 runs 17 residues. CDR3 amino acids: CASSLGLAGSPPYEQYF. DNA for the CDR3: TGTGCCAGCAGTTTAGGATTAGCTGGTAGCCCTCCCTACGAGCAGTACTTC.

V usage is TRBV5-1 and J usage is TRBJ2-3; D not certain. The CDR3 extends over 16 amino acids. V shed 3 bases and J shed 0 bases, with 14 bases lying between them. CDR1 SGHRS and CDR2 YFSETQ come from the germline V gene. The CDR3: CASSWSPGRSTDTQYF. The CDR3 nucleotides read TGCGCCAGCAGCTGGAGCCCGGGCAGGAGCACAGATACGCAGTATTTT.

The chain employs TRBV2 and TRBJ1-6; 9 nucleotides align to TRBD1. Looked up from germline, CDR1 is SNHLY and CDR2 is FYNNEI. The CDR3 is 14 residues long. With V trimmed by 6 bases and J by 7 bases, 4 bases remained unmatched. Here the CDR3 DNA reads TGTGCCAGCAGCGGACAGGGGTCCAATTCACCCCTCCACTTT. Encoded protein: CASSGQGSNSPLHF.

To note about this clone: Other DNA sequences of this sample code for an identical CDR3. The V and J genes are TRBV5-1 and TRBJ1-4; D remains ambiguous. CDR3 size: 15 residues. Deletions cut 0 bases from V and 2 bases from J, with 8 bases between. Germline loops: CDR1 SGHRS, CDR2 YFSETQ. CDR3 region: CASSLGPGTNEKLFF. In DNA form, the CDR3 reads TGCGCCAGCAGCTTGGGCCCAGGTACTAATGAAAAACTGTTTTTT.

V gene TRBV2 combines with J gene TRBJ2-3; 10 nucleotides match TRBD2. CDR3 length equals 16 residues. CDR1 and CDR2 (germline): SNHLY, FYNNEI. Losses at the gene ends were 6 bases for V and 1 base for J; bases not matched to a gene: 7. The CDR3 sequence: CASSPGLAAGTDTQYF. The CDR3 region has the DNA TGTGCCAGCAGCCCAGGACTAGCGGCGGGCACAGATACGCAGTATTTT. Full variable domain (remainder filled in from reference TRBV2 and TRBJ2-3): EPEVTQTPSHQVTQMGQEVILRCVPISNHLYFYWYRQILGQKVEFLVSFYNNEISEKSEIFDDQFSVERPDGSNFTLKIRSTKLEDSAMYFCASSPGLAAGTDTQYFGPGTRLTVL.

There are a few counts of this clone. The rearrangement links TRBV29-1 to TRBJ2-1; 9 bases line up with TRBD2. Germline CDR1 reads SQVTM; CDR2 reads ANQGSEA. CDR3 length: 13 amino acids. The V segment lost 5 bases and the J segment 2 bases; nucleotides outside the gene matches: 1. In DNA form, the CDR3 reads TGCAGCGTTCGCGGGAGGGCCTACAATGAGCAGTTCTTC. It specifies CSVRGRAYNEQFF.

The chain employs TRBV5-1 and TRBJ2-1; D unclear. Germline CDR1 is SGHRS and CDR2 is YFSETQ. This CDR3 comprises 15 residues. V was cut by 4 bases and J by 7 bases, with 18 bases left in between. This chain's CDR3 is CASSPLSASRNEQFF. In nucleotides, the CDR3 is TGCGCCAGCAGCCCTCTGAGCGCAAGCAGAAATGAGCAGTTCTTC.

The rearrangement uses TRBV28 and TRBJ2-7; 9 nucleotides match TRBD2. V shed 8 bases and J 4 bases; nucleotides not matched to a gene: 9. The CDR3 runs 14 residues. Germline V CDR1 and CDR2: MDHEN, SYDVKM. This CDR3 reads CASGLGGRGYEQYF. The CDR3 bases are TGTGCCAGCGGGTTAGGCGGGAGGGGGTACGAGCAGTACTTC.

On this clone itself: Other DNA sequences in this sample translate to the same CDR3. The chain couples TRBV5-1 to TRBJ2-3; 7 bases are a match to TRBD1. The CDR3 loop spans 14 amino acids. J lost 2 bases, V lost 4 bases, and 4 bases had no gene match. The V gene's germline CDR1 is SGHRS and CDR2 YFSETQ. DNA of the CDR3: TGCGCCAGCAGCGTGGGACAGATCACAGATACGCAGTATTTT. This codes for CASSVGQITDTQYF.

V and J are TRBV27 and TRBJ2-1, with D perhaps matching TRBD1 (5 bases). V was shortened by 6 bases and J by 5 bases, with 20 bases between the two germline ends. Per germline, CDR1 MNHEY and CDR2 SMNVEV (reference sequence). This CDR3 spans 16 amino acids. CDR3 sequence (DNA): TGTGCCAGCAGCGCACGAAGGGTGGACAACCACAATGAGCAGTTCTTC. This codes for CASSARRVDNHNEQFF.

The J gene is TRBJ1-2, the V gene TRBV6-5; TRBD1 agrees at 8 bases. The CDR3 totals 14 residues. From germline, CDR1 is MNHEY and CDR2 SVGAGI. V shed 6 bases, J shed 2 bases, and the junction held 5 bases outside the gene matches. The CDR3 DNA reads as TGTGCCAGCAGACCGACAGGGGAAAACTATGGCTACACCTTC. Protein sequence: CASRPTGENYGYTF.

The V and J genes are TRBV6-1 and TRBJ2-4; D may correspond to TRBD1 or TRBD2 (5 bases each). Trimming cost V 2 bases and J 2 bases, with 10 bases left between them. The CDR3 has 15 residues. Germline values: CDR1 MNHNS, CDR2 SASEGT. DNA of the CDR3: TGTGCCAGCAGTGAACGAGGGGTCACCAAAAACATTCAGTACTTC. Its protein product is CASSERGVTKNIQYF.

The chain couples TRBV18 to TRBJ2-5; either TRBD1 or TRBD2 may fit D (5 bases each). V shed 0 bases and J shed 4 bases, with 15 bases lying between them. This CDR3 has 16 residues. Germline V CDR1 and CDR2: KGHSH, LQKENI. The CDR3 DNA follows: TGTGCCAGCTCACCACCGCGGGTTGTGGGGCGAGAGACCCAGTACTTC. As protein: CASSPPRVVGRETQYF.

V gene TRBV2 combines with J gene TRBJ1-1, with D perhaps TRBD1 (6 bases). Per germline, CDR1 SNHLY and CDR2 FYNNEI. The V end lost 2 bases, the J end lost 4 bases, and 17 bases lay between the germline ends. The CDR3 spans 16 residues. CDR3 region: CASSEKIGGHGTEAFF. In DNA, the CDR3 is TGTGCCAGCAGTGAAAAGATTGGGGGGCATGGCACTGAAGCTTTCTTT.

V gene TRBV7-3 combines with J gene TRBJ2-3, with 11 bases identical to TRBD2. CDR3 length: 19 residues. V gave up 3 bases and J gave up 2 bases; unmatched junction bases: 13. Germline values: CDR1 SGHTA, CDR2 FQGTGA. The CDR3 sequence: CASSLTLGTSGQLTDTQYF. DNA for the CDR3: TGTGCCAGCAGCTTGACGCTGGGGACTAGCGGACAGCTCACAGATACGCAGTATTTT.